The clone carrying this T cell receptor beta chain was counted at least ten times. This entry comes from a study of Graves' ophthalmopathy and Graves' hyperthyroidism. Study background: Peripheral blood collection took place at initial diagnosis, before any treatment.

Diagnostic conclusions were grounded in clinical symptoms, serum thyroxine, TRAb, thyroid ultrasound and orbital computed tomography. From germline, CDR1 is MNHEY and CDR2 SMNVEV (reference sequence). V was clipped by 3 bases and J by 1 base, with 15 bases between them. This CDR3 contains 16 residues. Beta-chain TCR CDR3 regions were amplified from RNA transcripts. Second-round multiplex PCR followed a first-round RT-PCR using HTBI primers. TCRdb re-analysed the multiplex PCR reads in MiXCR, keeping a single row per CDR3 protein. The table shows hundreds of thousands of distinct CDR3 sequences, with about 15% occurring only once.

This sequence was found in a woman under 40 with Graves' ophthalmopathy. The chain is built from TRBV27 and TRBJ1-1; D unclear. Sequences were obtained from blood. CDR3 residues: CASSFPDPYPNTEAFF. CDR3 bases: TGTGCCAGCAGTTTTCCGGACCCCTACCCGAACACTGAAGCTTTCTTT.